Sequencing of this TCR beta chain was carried out in a study of cytotoxic CD8 clonotypes in ibrutinib-treated CLL. Turning to the study itself: Across samples, productive templates numbered a few hundred thousand and productive rearrangements reached 94,082 on average.

The V gene's germline CDR1 is MNHEY and CDR2 SMNVEV (reference sequence). The germline V and J ends were trimmed by 9 bases and 3 bases, with 12 bases remaining between them. The CDR3 loop spans 12 amino acids. Profiling relied on immunoSEQ multiplex PCR, and the TCRdb table lists in-frame clones only, not all of them. Among 250,000 or so clones listed, under 75% were seen once. For this clone: The antigen is not known.

Study outcomes and limitations: Against age-matched healthy donors, baseline clonality ran higher and tracked circulating CD8+ T-cell counts. Contraction or stability on treatment characterized the public clonotypes, which were uncommon.

V gene TRBV27 combines with J gene TRBJ2-7; D is unresolved. This sample comprised PBMCs, obtained after 24 months of ibrutinib treatment. This TCR was recovered from a human donor with chronic lymphocytic leukemia. CDR3 sequence reads: CASSNIGYEQYF. The CDR3 DNA sequence: TGTGCCAGTTCGAATATCGGCTACGAGCAGTACTTC.